This TCR beta chain was sequenced during a study of blood T cells in healthy people across ages. Study-level findings and limits: Older age coincided with a roughly linear decline in TCR beta diversity per million T cells.

V was clipped by 0 bases and J by 7 bases; unmatched bases: 13. Germline-derived CDR1 and CDR2 are DFQATT and SNEGSKA (reference sequence). There are 17 residues in the CDR3. This clonotype has more than one count but fewer than ten. What it binds is unknown. Combining a sample-barcoded 5' primer with a J-beta primer mix, a second PCR ran for about 7 to 11 cycles. TCRdb itself ran the 5' RACE reads through MiXCR, one entry per CDR3 protein. The data hold 1.5 million to 2 million distinct CDR3 sequences, with around 48% observed a single time. The chain carries TRBV20-1 and TRBJ2-5; 11 bases align to TRBD2. The source is a woman between 40 and 50 years old in good health. The source material was blood. CDR3 sequence: CSARDPELAGGGWTQYF. In DNA form, the CDR3 reads TGCAGTGCTAGAGACCCCGAGCTAGCGGGGGGTGGTTGGACCCAGTACTTC.